This T cell receptor beta chain comes out of a study of blood T cell repertoires in COVID-19. Across the whole study: Collection of acute and convalescent COVID-19 samples took place in the United States, Italy and Spain. T cells, B-cell-depleted T cells, or PBMCs supplied cDNA or gDNA.

In the authors' methods: Estimated nucleated cell counts came from reference gene primer amplification. Data came from immunoSEQ multiplex PCR; TCRdb stores just in-frame clones and leaves some out. V and J calls and clone size are as listed in that table; D and trimming were resolved from the DNA. The top ten clones hold over 4% of a sample with approximately 250,000 clones, about 90% of them seen once. The CDR3 is 13 residues long. The germline V and J ends were trimmed by 4 bases and 2 bases, with 9 bases remaining between them. Germline CDR1 and CDR2: SQVTM and ANQGSEA. The clonotype originates from a woman aged 30 to 39 with acute COVID-19. V is TRBV29-1 and J is TRBJ2-1; D perhaps matches TRBD1 (6 bases). Source material: PBMCs or T cells enriched from blood (not recorded which). As DNA, the CDR3 is TGCAGCGTTGGGCAGGGGCCCTACAATGAGCAGTTCTTC. It yields the protein CSVGQGPYNEQFF.